This TCR beta chain comes out of a study of spatial heterogeneity in lung cancer. Looking at the study overall: Alpha-chain sequences were detected in numbers that were consistently lower than beta-chain sequences. The average count in raw reads for each unique TCR and UMI combination exceeded nine appearances.

The CDR3 length is 14 residues. V was trimmed by 7 bases and J by 2 bases, leaving 14 bases between them. This clonotype was picked up many times. What it binds is not known. Individual TCR cDNA molecules each bore their own unique molecular identifier. TCRdb fed the 5' RACE reads into MiXCR, producing one record per CDR3 protein. The sample gives about 3,800 distinct CDR3 sequences, roughly 4.3% of which show up once; approximately 50% is in the top ten. Notes on the study in general: In tumors, expanded intratumoral alpha and beta TCR counts tracked mutation counts.

Regarding time point: sample taken at primary tumor resection. TCRs were sequenced from unsorted whole RNA of tumor, nontumor lung or PBMC. The starting material was lung tumor tissue, obtained at surgery. The receptor comes from a male donor with early-stage non-small cell lung cancer. This chain links TRBV12-3 or TRBV12-4 with TRBJ1-2, with D unresolved. CDR3 loop: CASNDYGTNYGYTF. CDR3 bases: TGTGCCAGCAACGACTACGGAACCAACTATGGCTACACCTTC.